The 6 T cell receptor beta chains below all came from one sample that was sequenced in a study of cytomegalovirus exposure and HLA in healthy donors. The study ran its PCR with 60 Vbeta and 13 Jbeta primers. Repertoires were generated with immunoSEQ multiplex PCR, while TCRdb's copy carries only in-frame clones and drops some. The sample holds 120,000 to 150,000 clones, approximately 80% seen once. The specimen sequenced was PBMCs. Every receptor here comes from a woman aged 40-49 years in good health and CMV-seropositive.

The rearrangement joins TRBV7-9 to TRBJ1-4; 7 bases are a match to TRBD1. The germline CDR1 and CDR2 sequences are SEHNR and FQNEAQ (reference sequence). After removal of 7 bases from V and 6 bases from J, the junction contained 8 bases not matched to a gene. This CDR3 has 14 residues. The CDR3 region is CASTPGQRHEKLFF. CDR3 sequence (DNA): TGTGCCAGCACCCCGGGACAGCGGCATGAAAAACTGTTTTTT.

The chain employs TRBV28 and TRBJ2-7, with 7 nucleotides matching TRBD1. With 4 bases clipped from V and 0 bases from J, the junction kept 3 bases outside the gene matches. The CDR3 extends over 14 amino acids. The germline CDR1 and CDR2 sequences are MDHEN and SYDVKM. In DNA form, the CDR3 reads TGTGCCAGCAGTTATCCAGGGGGCTCCTACGAGCAGTACTTC. Protein: CASSYPGGSYEQYF.

In its sample, this clone was seen a few times. The rearrangement uses TRBV6-1 and TRBJ1-5; D is perhaps TRBD1 (5 bases). The CDR3 covers 14 residues. Germline-derived CDR1 and CDR2 are MNHNS and SASEGT. Trimming shortened V by 2 bases and J by 5 bases, and 10 bases separated the two germline ends. CDR3 amino acids: CASSESGGDQPQHF. The CDR3 coding sequence is TGTGCCAGCAGTGAATCCGGGGGGGATCAGCCCCAGCATTTT.

The chain has TRBV28 and TRBJ1-4; 8 bases are shared with TRBD1. Germline V gene sequence: CDR1 MDHEN, CDR2 SYDVKM. J was trimmed by 8 bases and V by 6 bases; bases with no gene match: 14. The CDR3 covers 16 residues. CDR3 in DNA: TGTGCCAGCAGCCCGCCTCAGGGGGCGCTTCAAGAAAAACTGTTTTTT. Translating gives CASSPPQGALQEKLFF.

The gene calls are TRBV30 and TRBJ1-4, with D unresolved. V gave up 5 bases and J gave up 5 bases, with 12 bases separating them. The length of the CDR3 is 13 residues. CDR1 GTSNPN and CDR2 SVGIG come from the germline V gene (reference sequence). The CDR3 spells CAWPDPRNEKLFF. Here the CDR3 DNA reads TGTGCCTGGCCCGACCCCAGGAATGAAAAACTGTTTTTT.

This clone occurred a few times. The identical CDR3 is also encoded by other nucleotide sequences in the sample. The chain employs TRBV14 and TRBJ2-1, with D possibly TRBD1 on 6 matching bases. Trimming took 6 bases from V and 1 from J, leaving 10 bases between them. Germline V lookup: CDR1 SGHDN, CDR2 FVKESK. The CDR3 totals 14 residues. CDR3 residues: CASSRGGSYNEQFF. The CDR3 DNA reads as TGTGCCAGCAGTCGAGGGGGATCCTACAATGAGCAGTTCTTC.